These 20 T cell receptor beta chains were all obtained from the same sample, sequenced in a study of T cells in localized non-small cell lung cancer. The assay was immunoSEQ multiplex PCR, and TCRdb's table has in-frame clones only and misses some. The sample yields around 83,000 clones, about 78% seen once. This material consisted of PBMCs, taken before any cancer treatment. The origin of the receptors is a man aged 35-69 years with stage II squamous cell lung carcinoma.

This clone was detected only once. In the same sample, other DNA sequences code for this CDR3. The chain has TRBV7-3 and TRBJ2-3; the D call may be TRBD1 or TRBD2 (5 bases each). Germline CDR1 is SGHTA and CDR2 is FQGTGA. The CDR3 has 14 amino acids. The V and J ends lost 3 bases and 5 bases respectively, with 12 bases between them. The CDR3 DNA follows: TGTGCCAGCAGCTTTTCTGGGACCGGAGATACGCAGTATTTT. This sequence encodes CASSFSGTGDTQYF.

The chain links TRBV15 to TRBJ2-5; no clear D. This CDR3 region has 14 residues. Germline CDR1 reads LNHNV; CDR2 reads YYDKDF (reference sequence). V lost 0 bases, J lost 7 bases, and 12 bases lay in between. CDR3 sequence (DNA): TGTGCCACCAGCAGAGATTCTCCCTTGGGGACCCAGTACTTC. Protein: CATSRDSPLGTQYF.

The chain recombines TRBV11-1 with TRBJ2-1; D may be TRBD2 (5 bases). Germline assignment: CDR1 SGHAT and CDR2 FQDESV (reference sequence). This CDR3 region has 17 residues. Between the trimmed V and J ends, which lost 5 bases and 2 bases, there was a span of 19 bases. The CDR3 DNA reads as TGTGCCAGCAGCCCTTTGACGAGGTCTAGCACCTACAATGAGCAGTTCTTC. Amino acids: CASSPLTRSSTYNEQFF.

This chain connects TRBV11-2 to TRBJ1-4, with 9 nucleotides matching TRBD1. This CDR3 region has 13 residues. Germline loops: CDR1 SGHAT, CDR2 FQNNGV. V lost 10 bases, J lost 4 bases, and 4 bases stayed unmatched. The CDR3 nucleotides are TGTGCCACCACAGGGGGCCTTAATGAAAAACTGTTTTTT. As protein: CATTGGLNEKLFF.

This clone was detected only once. J is TRBJ2-3 and V is TRBV7-3; no definite D call. The ends were cut back, 1 base at V and 1 base at J, with 27 bases in the middle. The CDR3 runs to 21 residues. Germline V lookup: CDR1 SGHTA, CDR2 FQGTGA. The CDR3 DNA reads TGTGCCAGCAGCTTAAAATCCCCCCCCCATCCCGGGTTTGGGGGCACAGATACGCAGTATTTT. Protein: CASSLKSPPHPGFGGTDTQYF.

V and J are TRBV4-3 and TRBJ2-1, with D tentatively TRBD2 (5 bases). The length of the CDR3 is 15 residues. CDR1 and CDR2 from the germline V gene are LGHNA and YSLEER. Trimming removed 0 bases at V and 0 bases at J, with 6 bases between. The CDR3 loop is CASSQDEGSYNEQFF. The CDR3 DNA sequence: TGCGCCAGCAGCCAAGATGAGGGCTCCTACAATGAGCAGTTCTTC.

The chain links TRBV9 to TRBJ2-1; D unresolved. V was shortened by 0 bases and J by 5 bases, with 12 bases between the two germline ends. The CDR3 runs 15 residues. The germline gives CDR1 SGDLS, CDR2 YYNGEE. The CDR3 DNA reads as TGTGCCAGCAGCGTAGAGTTCGGCAGCCACAATGAGCAGTTCTTC. This translates into CASSVEFGSHNEQFF.

The genes are TRBV28 and TRBJ2-5, with D possibly being TRBD1 or TRBD2 (6 bases each). V was pared by 4 bases and J by 4 bases, with 13 bases between. The CDR3 runs 14 residues. CDR1 is MDHEN, CDR2 SYDVKM, per germline. DNA of the CDR3: TGTGCCAGCAGTTCCTGGGGGCGGGGAGAGACCCAGTACTTC. This gives the protein CASSSWGRGETQYF.

The J gene is TRBJ1-5, the V gene TRBV6-1; 9 bases map to TRBD1. With V trimmed by 7 bases and J by 3 bases, 7 bases remained unmatched. Germline-derived CDR1 and CDR2 are MNHNS and SASEGT. CDR3 length equals 15 residues. The CDR3 DNA reads TGTGCCAGCACCCTGGACAGGGGCAACAATCAGCCCCAGCATTTT. Residues: CASTLDRGNNQPQHF.

This clone is a singleton in its sample. The V gene is TRBV6-6, the J gene TRBJ1-5; a possible D gene is TRBD1 (6 bases). The CDR3 loop spans 13 amino acids. The V gene's germline CDR1 is MNHNY and CDR2 SVGAGI (reference sequence). With 7 bases removed from V and 5 bases from J, the gap between germline ends came to 12 bases. CDR3 amino acids: CASNREGDQPQHF. For the CDR3, the DNA is TGTGCCAGCAACAGGGAAGGGGATCAGCCCCAGCATTTT.

This clone was found a few times. V usage is TRBV5-6 and J usage is TRBJ1-1; TRBD1 might be the D (5 bases). Looked up from germline, CDR1 is SGHDT and CDR2 is YYEEEE. Deletions cut 7 bases from V and 4 bases from J, with 11 bases between. This CDR3 comprises 12 residues. The CDR3 sequence: CASGEGLTEAFF. The CDR3 DNA sequence: TGTGCCAGCGGAGAGGGGCTCACTGAAGCTTTCTTT.

This clone was picked up one time. The gene calls are TRBV27 and TRBJ1-1, with TRBD1 matching 7 bases. The germline V gene has CDR1 MNHEY and CDR2 SMNVEV (reference sequence). V lost 5 bases to trimming and J lost 2 bases; unmatched junction nucleotides: 5. The length of the CDR3 is 14 residues. CDR3 protein: CASSRQGSNTEAFF. The CDR3 coding sequence is TGTGCCAGCAGTCGACAGGGAAGCAACACTGAAGCTTTCTTT.

V is TRBV28 and J is TRBJ2-2; 7 bases fit TRBD2. Germline CDR1 is MDHEN and CDR2 is SYDVKM. The V segment lost 6 bases and the J segment 3 bases; nucleotides outside the gene matches: 7. The CDR3 runs 15 residues. In DNA form, the CDR3 reads TGTGCCAGCAGCGGGGGAGGGGCCGACACCGGGGAGCTGTTTTTT. It encodes CASSGGGADTGELFF.

V is TRBV18 and J is TRBJ2-7; the D is unclear. Germline V lookup: CDR1 KGHSH, CDR2 LQKENI. Trimming pared 6 bases from V and 0 bases from J, leaving 15 bases between. This CDR3 is 15 amino acids long. The CDR3 DNA is TGTGCCAGCTCCGACCGGGCCCAGGCCTCCTACGAGCAGTACTTC. Protein: CASSDRAQASYEQYF.

This clone turned up a few times. This rearrangement joins TRBV7-2 to TRBJ1-1; D might be TRBD1 (5 bases). V was pared by 5 bases and J by 1 base, with 14 bases between. The V gene's germline CDR1 is SGHTA and CDR2 FQGNSA. The CDR3 totals 15 residues. The CDR3 DNA reads TGTGCCAGCAGCAACAAACAGGTATCGAACACTGAAGCTTTCTTT. This gives the protein CASSNKQVSNTEAFF.

This chain links TRBV19 with TRBJ2-5; 9 nucleotides line up with TRBD1. V shed 6 bases and J 4 bases; nucleotides not matched to a gene: 9. This CDR3 is 15 amino acids long. Germline V CDR1 and CDR2: LNHDA, SQIVND (reference sequence). CDR3 sequence: CASRQTGGGRETQYF. The CDR3 DNA follows: TGTGCCAGTAGACAGACAGGGGGAGGTCGAGAGACCCAGTACTTC.

V and J are TRBV5-1 and TRBJ1-2; the D is unclear. Germline V gene lookup returns CDR1 SGHRS and CDR2 YFSETQ. V gave up 3 bases and J gave up 1 base, with 4 bases separating them. CDR3 length equals 12 residues. As DNA, the CDR3 is TGCGCCAGCAGCTGGGATAACTATGGCTACACCTTC. This gives the protein CASSWDNYGYTF.

The V and J genes are TRBV27 and TRBJ2-3, with 10 bases fitting TRBD1. The J segment lost 4 bases and the V segment lost 4 bases, leaving 2 bases of the junction unmatched. The CDR3 contains 14 residues. CDR1 is MNHEY and CDR2 is SMNVEV in the germline V gene (reference sequence). The CDR3 nucleotides read TGTGCCAGCAGTTCGGGACAGGGGCCAGATACGCAGTATTTT. This encodes CASSSGQGPDTQYF.

The chain couples TRBV7-9 to TRBJ2-2; 7 bases fit TRBD2. Germline V gives CDR1 SEHNR, CDR2 FQNEAQ (reference sequence). The trim removed 4 bases at V and 0 bases at J, leaving 11 bases unmatched. This CDR3 is built from 18 residues. The CDR3 loop is CASSSRGSGATNTGELFF. The DNA of the CDR3 is TGTGCCAGCAGCTCTCGGGGAAGCGGGGCCACGAACACCGGGGAGCTGTTTTTT.

Only a few counts were recorded for this clone. The chain links TRBV4-2 to TRBJ1-6; TRBD1 matches at 7 bases. V lost 0 bases and J lost 11; bases outside the gene matches: 10. This CDR3 has 16 residues. Germline CDR1 is LGHNA and CDR2 is YNFKEQ. CDR3 protein: CASSQDPTGRATPLHF. The CDR3 coding sequence is TGTGCCAGCAGCCAAGATCCGACAGGGCGTGCGACACCCCTCCACTTT.